This T cell receptor (beta chain) was identified during a study of blood T cell repertoires in COVID-19. Study context: Acute and convalescent COVID-19 samples came from the United States, Italy and Spain.

In the original analysis: Using reference gene primer amplification, nucleated cell counts were estimated. This table comes from immunoSEQ multiplex PCR, and its TCRdb copy is limited to in-frame clones, with some not included. V, J and clone size are those of that table, while D and trimming were read from the DNA. The sample lists about 140,000 clones; 88% were seen once. V lost 3 bases, J lost 4 bases, and 12 bases lay in between. In germline, CDR1 is MNHNS, CDR2 SASEGT. The CDR3 has 14 amino acids. The sequencing input was peripheral blood. The TCR comes from a man aged 60-69 years with active or convalescent COVID-19. The gene calls are TRBV6-1 and TRBJ1-1; no firm D call. The CDR3 DNA reads as TGTGCCAGCAGTGAGGTCGGGGTTGGCACTGAAGCTTTCTTT. It translates to CASSEVGVGTEAFF.